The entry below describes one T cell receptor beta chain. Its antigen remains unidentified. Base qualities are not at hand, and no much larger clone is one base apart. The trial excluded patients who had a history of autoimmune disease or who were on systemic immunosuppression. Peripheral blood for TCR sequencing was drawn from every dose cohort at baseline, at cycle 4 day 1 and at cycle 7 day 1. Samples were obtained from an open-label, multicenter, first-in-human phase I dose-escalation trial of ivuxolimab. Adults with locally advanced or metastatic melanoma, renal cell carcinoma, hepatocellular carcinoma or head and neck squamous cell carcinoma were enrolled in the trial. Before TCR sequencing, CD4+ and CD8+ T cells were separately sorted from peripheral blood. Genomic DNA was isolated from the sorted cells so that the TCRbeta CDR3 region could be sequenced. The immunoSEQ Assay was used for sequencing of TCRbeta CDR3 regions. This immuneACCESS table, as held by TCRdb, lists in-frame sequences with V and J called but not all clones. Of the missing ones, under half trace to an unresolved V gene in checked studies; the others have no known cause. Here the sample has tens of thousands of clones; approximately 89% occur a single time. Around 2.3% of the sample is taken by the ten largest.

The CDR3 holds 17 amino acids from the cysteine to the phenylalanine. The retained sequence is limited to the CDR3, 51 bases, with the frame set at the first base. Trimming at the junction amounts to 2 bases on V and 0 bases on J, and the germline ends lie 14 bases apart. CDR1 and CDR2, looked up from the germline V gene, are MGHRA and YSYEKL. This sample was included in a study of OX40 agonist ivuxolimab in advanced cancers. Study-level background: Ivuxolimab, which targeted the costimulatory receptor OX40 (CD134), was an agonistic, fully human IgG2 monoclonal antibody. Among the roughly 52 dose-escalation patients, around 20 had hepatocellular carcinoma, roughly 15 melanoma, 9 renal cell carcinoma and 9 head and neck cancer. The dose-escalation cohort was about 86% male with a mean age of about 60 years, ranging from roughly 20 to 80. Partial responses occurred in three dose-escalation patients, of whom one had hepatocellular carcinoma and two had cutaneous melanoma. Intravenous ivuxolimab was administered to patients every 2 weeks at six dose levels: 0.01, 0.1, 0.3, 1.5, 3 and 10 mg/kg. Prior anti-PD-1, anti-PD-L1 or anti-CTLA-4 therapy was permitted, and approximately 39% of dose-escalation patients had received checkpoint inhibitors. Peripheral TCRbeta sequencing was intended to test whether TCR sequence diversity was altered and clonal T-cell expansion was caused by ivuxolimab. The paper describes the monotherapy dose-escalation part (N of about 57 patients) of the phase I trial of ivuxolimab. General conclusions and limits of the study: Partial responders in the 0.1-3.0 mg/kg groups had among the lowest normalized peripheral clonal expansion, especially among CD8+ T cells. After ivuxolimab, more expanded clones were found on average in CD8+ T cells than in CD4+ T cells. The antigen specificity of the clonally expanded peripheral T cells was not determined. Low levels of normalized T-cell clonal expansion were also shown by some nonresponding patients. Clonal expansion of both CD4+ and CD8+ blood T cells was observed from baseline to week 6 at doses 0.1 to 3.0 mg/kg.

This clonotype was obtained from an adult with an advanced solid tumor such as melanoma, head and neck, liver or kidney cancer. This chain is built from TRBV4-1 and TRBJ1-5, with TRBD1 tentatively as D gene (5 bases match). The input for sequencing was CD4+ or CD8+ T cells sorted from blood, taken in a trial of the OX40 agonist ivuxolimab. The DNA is TGCGCCAGCAGCCAAACCGGGAGGGACCCTAGCAATCAGCCCCAGCATTTT. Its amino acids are CASSQTGRDPSNQPQHF.